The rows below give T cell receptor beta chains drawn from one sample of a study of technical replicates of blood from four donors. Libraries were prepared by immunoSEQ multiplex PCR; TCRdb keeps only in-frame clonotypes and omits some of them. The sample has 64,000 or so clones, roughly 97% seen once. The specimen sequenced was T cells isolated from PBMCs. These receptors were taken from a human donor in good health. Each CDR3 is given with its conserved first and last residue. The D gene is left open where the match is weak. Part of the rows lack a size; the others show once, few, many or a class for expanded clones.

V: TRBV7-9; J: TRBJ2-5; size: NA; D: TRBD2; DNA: TGTGCCAGCAGCTCGGGACTAGCGGGGGGAAAAGAGACCCAGTACTTC; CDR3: CASSSGLAGGKETQYF
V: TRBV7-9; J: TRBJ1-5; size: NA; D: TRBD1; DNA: TGTGCTACGATGGCAGGGGGCGGCAATCAGCCCCAGCATTTT; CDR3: CATMAGGGNQPQHF
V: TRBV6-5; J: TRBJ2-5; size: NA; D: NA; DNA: TGTGCCAGCAGCCGAACCCTGGCGCGGGAGACCCAGTACTTC; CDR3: CASSRTLARETQYF
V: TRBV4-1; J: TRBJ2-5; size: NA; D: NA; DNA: TGCGCCAGCAGCCAAGTTGGGCGGGCCGGGCGGGGAGAGACCCAGTACTTC; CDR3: CASSQVGRAGRGETQYF
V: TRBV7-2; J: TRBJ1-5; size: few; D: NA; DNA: TGTGCCAGCAGCACCCAAGGGGGTCAGCCCCAGCATTTT; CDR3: CASSTQGGQPQHF
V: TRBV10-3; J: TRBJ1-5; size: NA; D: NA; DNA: TGTGCCATCAGTGACGGCAAGACAAGTCAGCCCCAGCATTTT; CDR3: CAISDGKTSQPQHF
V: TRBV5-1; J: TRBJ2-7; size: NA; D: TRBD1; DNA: TGCGCCAGCAGCCCGGGACAGGGGAAAAGAGGCTACGAGCAGTACTTC; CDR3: CASSPGQGKRGYEQYF
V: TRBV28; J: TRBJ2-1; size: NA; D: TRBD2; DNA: TGTGCCAGCAGTTTGGCGGGGGTGTACAATGAGCAGTTCTTC; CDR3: CASSLAGVYNEQFF
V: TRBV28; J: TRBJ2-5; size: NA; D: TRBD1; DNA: TGTGCCAGCAGCCGACAGGGGGGAGGGCAGACCCAGTACTTC; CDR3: CASSRQGGGQTQYF
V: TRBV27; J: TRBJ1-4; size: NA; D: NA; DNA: TGTGCCAGCAGTTTATTGGGCGAAAAACTGTTTTTT; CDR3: CASSLLGEKLFF
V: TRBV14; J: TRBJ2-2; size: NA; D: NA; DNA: TGTGCCAGCAGCCAAGTTCTTTTCAGGGGAAACACCGGGGAGCTGTTTTTT; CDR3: CASSQVLFRGNTGELFF
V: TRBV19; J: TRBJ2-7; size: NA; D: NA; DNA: TGTGCCAGTAGTAGACTTGACAGGACCTACGAGCAGTACTTC; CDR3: CASSRLDRTYEQYF
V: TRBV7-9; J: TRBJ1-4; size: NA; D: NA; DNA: TGTGCCAGCAGCTTAGTAACGGTGAATGAAAAACTGTTTTTT; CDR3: CASSLVTVNEKLFF
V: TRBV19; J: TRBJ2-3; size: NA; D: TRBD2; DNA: TGTGCCAGTAGTATAGGGACGGCGGGAGGGCCGACAGATACGCAGTATTTT; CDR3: CASSIGTAGGPTDTQYF
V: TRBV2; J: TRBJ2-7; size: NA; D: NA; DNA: TGTGCCAGCAGGAGGGTTTATCCCTACGAGCAGTACTTC; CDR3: CASRRVYPYEQYF
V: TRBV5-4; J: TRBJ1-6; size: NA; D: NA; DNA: TGTGCCAGCAGGGGGCAGAGTAATTCACCCCTCCACTTT; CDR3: CASRGQSNSPLHF
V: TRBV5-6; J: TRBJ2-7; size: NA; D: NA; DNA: TGTGCCAGCAGCTTGGGGTCGGGGTACGAGCAGTACTTC; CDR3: CASSLGSGYEQYF
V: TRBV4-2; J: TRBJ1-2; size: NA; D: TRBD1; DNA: TGTGCCAGCGGTTTACAGGGGGCACGTGGCTACACCTTC; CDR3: CASGLQGARGYTF
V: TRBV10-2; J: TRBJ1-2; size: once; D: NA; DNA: TGCGCCAGCAGTGAGTCGCGTTTCGGGGATGGCTACACCTTC; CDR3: CASSESRFGDGYTF
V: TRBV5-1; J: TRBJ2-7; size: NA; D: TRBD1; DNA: TGCGCCAGCAGCTCATGGACAGGGGAGGGCTACGAGCAGTACTTC; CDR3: CASSSWTGEGYEQYF
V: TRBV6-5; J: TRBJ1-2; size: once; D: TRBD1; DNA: TGTGCCAGCAGTTTACAGGGGAGCTACGTCTATGGCTACACCTTC; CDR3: CASSLQGSYVYGYTF
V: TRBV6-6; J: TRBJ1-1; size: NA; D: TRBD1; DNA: TGTGCCAGCAGTTACTGGACAGGGTTCCAGAACACTGAAGCTTTCTTT; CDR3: CASSYWTGFQNTEAFF
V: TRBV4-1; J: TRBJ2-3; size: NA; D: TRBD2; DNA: TGCGCCAGCAGCCAAGCCCCCCTAGCGGGGTTCGGACGGACCACAGATACGCAGTATTTT; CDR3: CASSQAPLAGFGRTTDTQYF
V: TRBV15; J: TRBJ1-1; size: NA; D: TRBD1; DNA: TGTGCCACCAGCAGAGATCAGGGGGTGAACACTGAAGCTTTCTTT; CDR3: CATSRDQGVNTEAFF
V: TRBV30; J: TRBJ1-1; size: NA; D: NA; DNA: TGTGCCTGGAGTATAGGCACAGGGAACACTGAAGCTTTCTTT; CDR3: CAWSIGTGNTEAFF
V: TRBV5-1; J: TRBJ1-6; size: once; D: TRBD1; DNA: TGCGCCAGCAGCTTAGGACAGGGTGGCGATTCACCCCTCCACTTT; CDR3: CASSLGQGGDSPLHF
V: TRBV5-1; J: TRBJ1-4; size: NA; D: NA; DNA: TGCGCCAGCAGCTTGTTAGGAGGGTTTGAGGAAAAACTGTTTTTT; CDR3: CASSLLGGFEEKLFF
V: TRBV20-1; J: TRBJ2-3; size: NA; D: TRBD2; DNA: TGCAGTGCGGAACAAGCGGGGCGACAGTATTTT; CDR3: CSAEQAGRQYF
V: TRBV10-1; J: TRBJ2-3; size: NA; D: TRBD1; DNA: TGCGCCAGCAGTGGACAGGGGCTATCGCAGTATTTT; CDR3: CASSGQGLSQYF